The clone carrying this TCR beta chain was counted only a few times. The source of the sample is a study of T-cell memory formation after mild COVID-19. MiXCR was run by TCRdb on the 5' RACE reads, yielding one entry per CDR3 protein. The sample comprises hundreds of thousands of distinct CDR3 sequences, less than 25% of which are singletons, and approximately 8.4% rests with the top ten. V shed 6 bases and J shed 0 bases, with 15 bases lying between them. The germline CDR1 and CDR2 sequences are MGHRA and YSYEKL. The CDR3 length is 16 residues. The TCR comes from an adult woman who had mild COVID-19 (a few samples of this study predate the infection). Cell type and time point are not known. The sequenced material came from PBMCs or a T cell subset sorted from them (not recorded which). The chain links TRBV4-1 to TRBJ2-4, with D maybe TRBD1 (6 bases). CDR3 protein: CASRPLGGLAKNIQYF. In nucleotides, the CDR3 is TGCGCCAGCAGACCTCTAGGGGGTTTAGCCAAAAACATTCAGTACTTC.